What follows are 32 T cell receptor beta chains derived from one specimen sequenced in a study of blood T cell repertoires in COVID-19. TCRdb's table, derived via immunoSEQ multiplex PCR, lists solely in-frame clones and lacks some. The sample has 250,000 to 300,000 clones, 91% seen once. The material sequenced was PBMCs or T cells enriched from blood (not recorded which). These TCRs come from a human donor in a cohort exposed to, infected with or recovered from COVID-19 (not recorded which). The donor label of this sample is uncertain.

The chain joins TRBV6-5 to TRBJ2-2; TRBD2 is a possible D gene (6 bases). Trimming took 2 bases from V and 0 from J, leaving 7 bases between them. CDR1 and CDR2 (germline): MNHEY, SVGAGI. This CDR3 contains 15 residues. The CDR3 protein is CASSYRDSNTGELFF. The DNA of the CDR3 is TGTGCCAGCAGTTACAGGGACTCGAACACCGGGGAGCTGTTTTTT.

Points on this clone: This same CDR3 is encoded by further DNA sequences in the sample. The J gene is TRBJ2-7, the V gene TRBV18, with 7 positions matching TRBD2. V lost 3 bases and J lost 1; bases outside the gene matches: 0. The CDR3 is 13 amino acids. CDR1 KGHSH and CDR2 LQKENI come from the germline V gene. The CDR3 DNA is TGTGCCAGCTCACCGGGAGGGTCCTACGAGCAGTACTTC. Its protein product is CASSPGGSYEQYF.

The V call is TRBV29-1, the J call TRBJ1-2, with D maybe TRBD1 (6 bases). This CDR3 is built from 13 residues. Germline CDR1 reads SQVTM; CDR2 reads ANQGSEA. The V end was cut by 6 bases, the J end by 7 bases, with 18 bases between. CDR3 nucleotide sequence: TGCAGCGTCGGAACAGCACAGGGTGGTGGCTACACCTTC. Its protein product is CSVGTAQGGGYTF.

V is TRBV30 and J is TRBJ1-1, with D unclear. Germline CDR1 GTSNPN, CDR2 SVGIG (reference sequence). Trimming shortened V by 8 bases and J by 4 bases, and 14 bases separated the two germline ends. The CDR3 extends over 12 amino acids. Written as DNA, the CDR3 is TGTGCCGTACGGTGGGAGAGCACTGAAGCTTTCTTT. As protein: CAVRWESTEAFF.

The sample holds one count of this clone. J is TRBJ2-6 and V is TRBV9; possibly TRBD2 for D (6 bases). Between the trimmed V and J ends, which lost 0 bases and 2 bases, there was a span of 9 bases. Germline V gene sequence: CDR1 SGDLS, CDR2 YYNGEE. The CDR3 runs 16 residues. This chain's CDR3 is CASSVEGTPGANVLTF. As DNA, the CDR3 is TGTGCCAGCAGCGTAGAGGGGACTCCTGGGGCCAACGTCCTGACTTTC.

As concerns this clone: The same CDR3 is also encoded by other DNA sequences in this sample. The genes are TRBV15 and TRBJ1-5, with 8 bases matching TRBD1. The V segment lost 5 bases and the J segment 4 bases; nucleotides outside the gene matches: 1. This CDR3 region has 13 residues. Germline values: CDR1 LNHNV, CDR2 YYDKDF (reference sequence). CDR3 in DNA: TGTGCCACCAGCGGACAGGGTAATCAGCCCCAGCATTTT. Amino acid sequence: CATSGQGNQPQHF.

There are a few counts of this clone. This sequence joins TRBV7-9 and TRBJ1-1; 7 bases agree with TRBD1. There are 12 residues in the CDR3. CDR1 and CDR2 (germline): SEHNR, FQNEAQ (reference sequence). V shed 8 bases, J shed 8 bases, and the junction held 8 bases outside the gene matches. This CDR3 reads CASHRDSVEAFF. CDR3 coding DNA: TGTGCCAGCCACCGGGACAGCGTGGAAGCTTTCTTT.

The chain couples TRBV7-3 to TRBJ2-1; 8 bases align to TRBD2. The trim removed 3 bases at V and 2 bases at J, leaving 3 bases unmatched. Germline V gene data show CDR1 as SGHTA and CDR2 as FQGTGA. The CDR3 has 15 residues. The CDR3 bases are TGTGCCAGCAGCTTGGCCGGGGGGGCCTACAATGAGCAGTTCTTC. Residues: CASSLAGGAYNEQFF. Using reference TRBV7-3 and TRBJ2-1 for the parts outside the CDR3, the full variable domain is GAGVSQTPSNKVTEKGKYVELRCDPISGHTALYWYRQSLGQGPEFLIYFQGTGAADDSGLPNDRFFAVRPEGSVSTLKIQRTERGDSAVYLCASSLAGGAYNEQFFGPGTRLTVL.

The chain joins TRBV30 to TRBJ1-1; 8 bases are shared with TRBD1. V dropped 7 bases and J dropped 10; count of bases not matched to a gene: 8. Germline CDR1 reads GTSNPN; CDR2 reads SVGIG (reference sequence). The CDR3 length is 11 residues. In nucleotides, the CDR3 is TGTGCCTTGTACAGGGGGAGTGGAGCTTTCTTT. It translates to CALYRGSGAFF.

The V call is TRBV27, the J call TRBJ1-4, with 7 bases matching TRBD1. J gave up 0 bases and V 2 bases, and 9 bases lay outside the gene matches. The germline gives CDR1 MNHEY, CDR2 SMNVEV (reference sequence). The CDR3 is made up of 18 amino acids. DNA of the CDR3: TGTGCCAGCAGTTTAGCCCGCTTAGGGACAGCAACTAATGAAAAACTGTTTTTT. This sequence encodes CASSLARLGTATNEKLFF.

This chain uses TRBV21-1 with TRBJ1-2; TRBD1, the table's D call, lacks a check against the DNA. TRBV21-1 is a documented pseudogene. The CDR3 is 12 residues long. The CDR3 DNA is TGTGCCAGCAGCTTACACATCTATGGCTACACCTTC. Protein: CASSLHIYGYTF.

The rearrangement uses TRBV14 and TRBJ1-1, with 8 bases matching TRBD1. The V and J ends lost 4 bases and 9 bases, in that order; junction bases with no gene match: 7. There are 13 residues in the CDR3. In germline, CDR1 is SGHDN, CDR2 FVKESK. For the CDR3, the DNA is TGTGCCAGCAGCCCCAGGACAGGGCAAAAAGCTTTCTTT. This gives the protein CASSPRTGQKAFF.

This clone has just one count. The chain is built from TRBV6-5 and TRBJ2-5; D call uncertain. CDR3 length equals 14 residues. Per germline, CDR1 MNHEY and CDR2 SVGAGI. Trimming pared 0 bases from V and 2 bases from J, leaving 7 bases between. The CDR3 spells CASSYSGMQETQYF. Written as DNA, the CDR3 is TGTGCCAGCAGTTACTCCGGTATGCAAGAGACCCAGTACTTC.

The CDR3 spells CASSIPGGNPYEQYF. CDR3 in DNA: TGTGCCAGTAGTATCCCAGGGGGGAACCCCTACGAGCAGTACTTC. The chain combines TRBV19 with TRBJ2-7, with D possibly being TRBD1 (7 bases). This CDR3 region has 15 residues. V was cut by 3 bases and J by 2 bases, with 14 bases left in between. Germline-derived CDR1 and CDR2 are LNHDA and SQIVND (reference sequence).

J is TRBJ2-5 and V is TRBV9; D may be TRBD1 (5 bases). CDR1 and CDR2 (germline): SGDLS, YYNGEE. V lost 0 bases and J 2 bases, leaving 14 bases between the germline ends. This CDR3 has 16 amino acids. CDR3 sequence reads: CASSVAQGAGQETQYF. The DNA of the CDR3 is TGTGCCAGCAGCGTAGCCCAAGGGGCTGGGCAAGAGACCCAGTACTTC.

This clone was seen only once. The J gene is TRBJ1-1, the V gene TRBV7-2; D not certain. The germline gives CDR1 SGHTA, CDR2 FQGNSA. This CDR3 contains 14 residues. V was clipped by 1 base and J by 2 bases, with 8 bases between them. The CDR3 coding sequence is TGTGCCAGCAGCTTAGGTACGGGAAACACTGAAGCTTTCTTT. Translation gives CASSLGTGNTEAFF.

Here the CDR3 DNA reads TGTGCCAGTAGTATTGGGGAGGGGGGCACTGAAGCTTTCTTT. Amino acid sequence: CASSIGEGGTEAFF. V and J are TRBV19 and TRBJ1-1; D possibly corresponds to TRBD1 (6 bases). This CDR3 has 14 amino acids. CDR1 and CDR2 from the germline V gene are LNHDA and SQIVND (reference sequence). The V gene lost 3 bases and the J gene lost 4 bases, with 12 bases spanning the gap.

This chain connects TRBV18 to TRBJ2-7; TRBD2 aligns across 9 bases. V gave up 6 bases and J gave up 5 bases; unmatched junction bases: 14. The CDR3 length is 16 residues. Per germline, CDR1 KGHSH and CDR2 LQKENI. The CDR3 DNA reads TGTGCCAGCTCCTCCATAGCGGGGGCCCCCCTAAACGAGCAGTACTTC. Its protein product is CASSSIAGAPLNEQYF.

The chain is built from TRBV20-1 and TRBJ2-1; TRBD2 might be the D (7 bases). The CDR3 runs 11 residues. Germline-derived CDR1 and CDR2 are DFQATT and SNEGSKA (reference sequence). The CDR3 DNA follows: TGCAGCCCGGCGGGGGCGGGTGAGCAGTTCTTC. Translated: CSPAGAGEQFF.

This clone was detected only once. V is TRBV19 and J is TRBJ1-1; 8 bases map to TRBD1. The CDR3 contains 13 residues. Per germline, CDR1 LNHDA and CDR2 SQIVND (reference sequence). Unmatched junction bases numbered 7, after V lost 8 bases and J lost 5 bases. The CDR3 DNA reads as TGTGCCAGTCTCGGACAGGGATGGACTGAAGCTTTCTTT. Its translation is CASLGQGWTEAFF. Filled out from reference TRBV19 and TRBJ1-1, the complete variable domain reads DGGITQSPKYLFRKEGQNVTLSCEQNLNHDAMYWYRQDPGQGLRLIYYSQIVNDFQKGDIAEGYSVSREKKESFPLTVTSAQKNPTAFYLCASLGQGWTEAFFGQGTRLTVV.

This chain joins TRBV5-5 and TRBJ2-2; D is perhaps TRBD2 (6 bases). In germline, CDR1 is SGHKS, CDR2 YYEKEE (reference sequence). With 3 bases removed from V and 1 base from J, the gap between germline ends came to 13 bases. There are 16 residues in the CDR3. The CDR3, as DNA: TGTGCCAGCAGCTCTAAAGGGACTCTGAACACCGGGGAGCTGTTTTTT. It translates to CASSSKGTLNTGELFF.

The CDR3 spells CAWSGNNEQFF. The DNA for the CDR3 is TGTGCCTGGAGTGGTAACAATGAGCAGTTCTTC. The V gene is TRBV30, the J gene TRBJ2-1; D unresolved. V gave up 1 base and J gave up 5 bases, with 3 bases separating them. The germline V gene encodes CDR1 GTSNPN and CDR2 SVGIG (reference sequence). CDR3 length: 11 amino acids.

A single count supports this clone. CDR3 DNA: TGTGCCAGCTCACCGGGGACTAGCGGGGAGTATGAGCAGTTCTTC. This sequence encodes CASSPGTSGEYEQFF. The chain combines TRBV18 with TRBJ2-1, with 13 nucleotides matching TRBD2. With 3 bases clipped from V and 8 bases from J, the junction kept 4 bases outside the gene matches. The CDR3 is made up of 15 amino acids. CDR1 KGHSH and CDR2 LQKENI come from the germline V gene.

V is TRBV19 and J is TRBJ1-4; D remains ambiguous. Germline CDR1 reads LNHDA; CDR2 reads SQIVND (reference sequence). The V end was cut by 3 bases, the J end by 4 bases, with 15 bases between. The CDR3 has 16 amino acids. The CDR3 spells CASSMDFLFGNEKLFF. CDR3 in DNA: TGTGCCAGTAGTATGGACTTCTTATTTGGTAATGAAAAACTGTTTTTT.

V is TRBV7-8 and J is TRBJ1-6; D perhaps matches TRBD1 (5 bases). The germline gives CDR1 SGHVS, CDR2 FQNEAQ. Trimming cost V 5 bases and J 8 bases, with 10 bases left between them. CDR3 length equals 13 residues. For the CDR3, the DNA is TGTGCCAGCAGCATCGGGGGGTATTCACCCCTCCACTTT. Its protein is CASSIGGYSPLHF.

The CDR3 loop reads CASSQWGTGRGYTF. CDR3 coding DNA: TGTGCCAGCAGCCAATGGGGGACAGGGAGGGGCTACACCTTC. The chain combines TRBV11-2 with TRBJ1-2; TRBD1 aligns across 9 bases. Germline assignment: CDR1 SGHAT and CDR2 FQNNGV. V gave up 5 bases and J gave up 8 bases; unmatched junction bases: 9. The CDR3 sequence is 14 residues long. Using reference TRBV11-2 and TRBJ1-2 for the parts outside the CDR3, the full variable domain is EAGVAQSPRYKIIEKRQSVAFWCNPISGHATLYWYQQILGQGPKLLIQFQNNGVVDDSQLPKDRFSAERLKGVDSTLKIQPAKLEDSAVYLCASSQWGTGRGYTFGSGTRLTVV.

The V call is TRBV6-5, the J call TRBJ2-1, with D hard to call. The germline V gene encodes CDR1 MNHEY and CDR2 SVGAGI. Trimming shortened V by 6 bases and J by 8 bases, and 8 bases separated the two germline ends. This CDR3 contains 11 residues. CDR3 region: CASSFGHEQFF. The CDR3 DNA sequence: TGTGCCAGCAGCTTCGGTCATGAGCAGTTCTTC.

This clone appeared a few times. V and J are TRBV30 and TRBJ2-7, with 8 bases identical to TRBD1. This CDR3 spans 15 amino acids. The junction had 11 bases not matched to a gene; V was cut back by 5 bases and J by 2 bases. Germline V gene lookup returns CDR1 GTSNPN and CDR2 SVGIG (reference sequence). In nucleotides, the CDR3 is TGTGCCTGGCAGCAATACAGGGGGAGAACCTACGAGCAGTACTTC. Translation gives CAWQQYRGRTYEQYF.

This chain links TRBV29-1 with TRBJ1-1, with a possible D match to TRBD1 (5 bases). V lost 0 bases to trimming and J lost 0 bases, with 14 bases between them. This CDR3 has 16 amino acids. The germline V gene encodes CDR1 SQVTM and CDR2 ANQGSEA. CDR3 nucleotides: TGCAGCGTTGAAGAGGTGACAGAAATCATGAACACTGAAGCTTTCTTT. Amino acids: CSVEEVTEIMNTEAFF.

The rearrangement uses TRBV6-2 or TRBV6-3 and TRBJ1-5, with 9 bases lining up with TRBD1. V was clipped by 6 bases and J by 3 bases; unmatched bases: 6. This CDR3 is built from 15 residues. Germline loops: CDR1 MNHEY, CDR2 SVGEGT. The CDR3 sequence is CASSRRTGDNQPQHF. In nucleotides, the CDR3 is TGTGCCAGCAGCCGACGGACAGGGGACAATCAGCCCCAGCATTTT.

The chain has TRBV7-2 and TRBJ2-7; 13 bases are shared with TRBD2. CDR1 and CDR2 (germline): SGHTA, FQGNSA. The CDR3 is 15 residues long. V trimming: 4 bases; J trimming: 7 bases; junction bases outside the gene matches: 7. The CDR3 is CASSYTSGGDGEQYF. The CDR3 region has the DNA TGTGCCAGCAGCTACACTAGCGGGGGGGATGGGGAGCAGTACTTC.

The chain carries TRBV30 and TRBJ2-3; 11 positions match TRBD2. CDR1 is GTSNPN, CDR2 SVGIG, per germline (reference sequence). Trimming at V came to 3 bases and at J to 4 bases, leaving 6 bases not matched to a gene. CDR3 length: 15 residues. CDR3 DNA sequence: TGTGCCTGGAGGGCCTTACTAGCGGGGGCAGATACGCAGTATTTT. Its translation: CAWRALLAGADTQYF. Full variable domain (rest looked up from reference TRBV30 and TRBJ2-3): SQTIHQWPATLVQPVGSPLSLECTVEGTSNPNLYWYRQAAGRGLQLLFYSVGIGQISSEVPQNLSASRPQDRQFILSSKKLLLSDSGFYLCAWRALLAGADTQYFGPGTRLTVL.